This T cell receptor beta chain came from a study of blood T cell repertoires in COVID-19. Germline loops: CDR1 SQVTM, CDR2 ANQGSEA. This CDR3 is built from 14 residues. The V end lost 4 bases, the J end lost 0 bases, and 10 bases lay between the germline ends. Participants spanned ages about 18 to 95 years and resided in about 25 US areas. In this sample, this clone turned up once. Some clones are missing from TCRdb's copy, which holds only in-frame ones; the method was immunoSEQ multiplex PCR. This sample yields approximately 250,000 clones, of which 85% are seen a single time; approximately 9.6% belongs to the top ten.

The sequenced sample was PBMCs or T cells enriched from blood (not recorded which). The genes are TRBV29-1 and TRBJ1-5; no firm D call. The origin of this receptor is a woman in her forties or fifties with acute COVID-19. The CDR3 spells CSVGSGISNQPQHF. CDR3 bases: TGCAGCGTTGGTTCGGGAATTAGCAATCAGCCCCAGCATTTT.